The entry below gives a single TCR beta chain sequence along with its context. This specimen belongs to a study of T cell responses to AZD1222 COVID-19 vaccine. Produced via immunoSEQ multiplex PCR; TCRdb's table is partial and in-frame only. The repertoire holds 120,000 to 150,000 clones, with roughly 90% as singletons. The CDR3 is 15 amino acids. Deletions cut 0 bases from V and 2 bases from J, with 10 bases between. Germline V CDR1 and CDR2: SNHLY, FYNNEI. This chain connects TRBV2 to TRBJ1-2, with unresolved D. This sequence was found in an adult in good health. This sample comprised peripheral blood, obtained on day 0 of AZD1222 vaccination. The DNA of the CDR3 is TGTGCCAGCAGTGAAGCGGGCTACCCCAACTATGGCTACACCTTC. This encodes CASSEAGYPNYGYTF.